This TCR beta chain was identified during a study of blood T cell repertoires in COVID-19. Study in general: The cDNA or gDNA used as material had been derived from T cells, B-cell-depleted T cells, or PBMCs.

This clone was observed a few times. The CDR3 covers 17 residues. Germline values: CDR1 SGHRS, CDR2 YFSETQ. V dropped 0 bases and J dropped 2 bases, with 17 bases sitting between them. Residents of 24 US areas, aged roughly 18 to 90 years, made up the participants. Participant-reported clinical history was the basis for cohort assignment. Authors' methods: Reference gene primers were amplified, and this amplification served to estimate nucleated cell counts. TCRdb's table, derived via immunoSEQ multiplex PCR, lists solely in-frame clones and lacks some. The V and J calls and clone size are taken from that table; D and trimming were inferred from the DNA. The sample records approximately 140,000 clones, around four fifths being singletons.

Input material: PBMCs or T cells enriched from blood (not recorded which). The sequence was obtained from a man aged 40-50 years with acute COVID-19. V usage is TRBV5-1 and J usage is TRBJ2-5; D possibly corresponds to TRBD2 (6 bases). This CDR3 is CASSLALIAATQETQYF. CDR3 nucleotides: TGCGCCAGCAGCTTGGCTCTGATAGCGGCGACGCAAGAGACCCAGTACTTC. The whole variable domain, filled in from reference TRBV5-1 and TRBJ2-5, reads KAGVTQTPRYLIKTRGQQVTLSCSPISGHRSVSWYQQTPGQGLQFLFEYFSETQRNKGNFPGRFSGRQFSNSRSEMNVSTLELGDSALYLCASSLALIAATQETQYFGPGTRLLVL.